One and the same sample provided the 10 T cell receptor beta chains below, sequenced in a study of graft-versus-host responses after intestinal transplantation. Their antigen targets remain unknown. Repertoires were generated with immunoSEQ multiplex PCR, while TCRdb's copy carries only in-frame clones and drops some. The data show approximately 75,000 clones, about 94% seen once. Sequenced here: unstimulated CD8+ T cells sorted from spleen or lymph node cells, sampled before intestinal transplant. The source of these receptors is a human donor who received an intestinal transplant.

The chain recombines TRBV7-9 with TRBJ2-3; a weak D match, TRBD2 (5 bases). Trimming stripped 7 bases from V and 5 bases from J, with 16 bases between. The CDR3 is 14 amino acids. The germline gives CDR1 SEHNR, CDR2 FQNEAQ (reference sequence). This chain's CDR3 is CASTKGLGVDTQYF. CDR3 DNA: TGTGCCAGCACCAAAGGACTGGGAGTAGATACGCAGTATTTT.

This chain links TRBV11-2 with TRBJ1-1, with no clear D. Between the trimmed V and J ends, which lost 5 bases and 1 base, there was a span of 17 bases. The CDR3 runs 16 residues. The V gene's germline CDR1 is SGHAT and CDR2 FQNNGV. CDR3 region: CASSLGDWRWNTEAFF. DNA for the CDR3: TGTGCCAGCAGCCTAGGCGACTGGAGGTGGAACACTGAAGCTTTCTTT. The entire variable domain, with the rest obtained from reference TRBV11-2 and TRBJ1-1, is as follows: EAGVAQSPRYKIIEKRQSVAFWCNPISGHATLYWYQQILGQGPKLLIQFQNNGVVDDSQLPKDRFSAERLKGVDSTLKIQPAKLEDSAVYLCASSLGDWRWNTEAFFGQGTRLTVV.

The chain joins TRBV7-6 to TRBJ2-5, with 11 bases identical to TRBD1. Germline V gives CDR1 SGHVS, CDR2 FNYEAQ. This CDR3 region has 15 residues. Trimming took 6 bases from V and 2 from J; bases not matched to a gene: 5. CDR3 nucleotide sequence: TGTGCCAGCAGTCGGACAGGGGGCCGACAAGAGACCCAGTACTTC. Its protein is CASSRTGGRQETQYF.

The chain joins TRBV27 to TRBJ1-1; D is possibly TRBD1 (6 bases). Looked up from germline, CDR1 is MNHEY and CDR2 is SMNVEV (reference sequence). CDR3 length equals 15 residues. V was cut by 0 bases and J by 4 bases, with 12 bases left in between. The CDR3 sequence: CASSLSSGAITEAFF. The CDR3 DNA reads TGTGCCAGCAGTTTATCGTCGGGGGCTATCACTGAAGCTTTCTTT.

V is TRBV7-9 and J is TRBJ2-5; perhaps TRBD2 as D (6 bases). The CDR3 has 16 residues. V lost 5 bases, J lost 5 bases, and 21 bases lay in between. CDR1 and CDR2 from the germline V gene are SEHNR and FQNEAQ (reference sequence). CDR3 loop: CASSHSSGGPLETQYF. Here the CDR3 DNA reads TGTGCCAGCAGCCACTCCTCCGGGGGACCCTTGGAGACCCAGTACTTC. The entire variable domain, with the rest obtained from reference TRBV7-9 and TRBJ2-5, is as follows: DTGVSQNPRHKITKRGQNVTFRCDPISEHNRLYWYRQTLGQGPEFLTYFQNEAQLEKSRLLSDRFSAERPKGSFSTLEIQRTEQGDSAMYLCASSHSSGGPLETQYFGPGTRLLVL.

The V call is TRBV10-2, the J call TRBJ2-3; 14 positions match TRBD2. The CDR3 extends over 19 amino acids. Germline CDR1 is WSHSY and CDR2 is SAAADI. With V trimmed by 0 bases and J by 4 bases, 9 bases remained unmatched. CDR3 sequence reads: CASSESLGTSGREADTQYF. CDR3 DNA: TGCGCCAGCAGTGAGTCGCTCGGGACTAGCGGGAGAGAGGCAGATACGCAGTATTTT.

The chain couples TRBV13 to TRBJ2-7; D may be TRBD1 (6 bases). Trimming took off 0 bases at V and 0 bases at J, with 9 bases between the two ends. CDR3 length: 15 residues. CDR1 PRHDT and CDR2 FYEKMQ come from the germline V gene (reference sequence). In DNA, the CDR3 is TGTGCCAGCAGCTTAGGCCAAGGGGGCTCCTACGAGCAGTACTTC. Translated, it gives CASSLGQGGSYEQYF.

The chain carries TRBV2 and TRBJ2-1; possibly TRBD2 for D (5 bases). Trimming cost V 5 bases and J 0 bases, with 14 bases left between them. The CDR3 sequence is 16 residues long. Germline V gene sequence: CDR1 SNHLY, CDR2 FYNNEI. The CDR3 sequence: CASSRTEALSYNEQFF. CDR3 coding DNA: TGTGCCAGCAGTAGGACTGAAGCACTCTCCTACAATGAGCAGTTCTTC.

The genes are TRBV28 and TRBJ1-4; D is unclear. This CDR3 is 23 amino acids long. Trimming cost V 6 bases and J 4 bases, with 39 bases left between them. Germline lookup yields CDR1 MDHEN and CDR2 SYDVKM. The CDR3 region is CASRPIPGSSWERRSAHNEKLFF. The DNA of the CDR3 is TGTGCCAGCAGGCCCATACCGGGGTCCTCGTGGGAGAGGCGATCAGCCCATAATGAAAAACTGTTTTTT.

The gene calls are TRBV7-8 and TRBJ2-5; the D call may be TRBD1 or TRBD2 (5 bases each). The CDR3 has 15 amino acids. Per the germline V gene, CDR1 is SGHVS and CDR2 is FQNEAQ. V was pared by 4 bases and J by 1 base, with 13 bases between. CDR3 sequence: CASSSTLGPQETQYF. The CDR3 nucleotides read TGTGCCAGCAGCTCAACCCTGGGACCCCAAGAGACCCAGTACTTC.